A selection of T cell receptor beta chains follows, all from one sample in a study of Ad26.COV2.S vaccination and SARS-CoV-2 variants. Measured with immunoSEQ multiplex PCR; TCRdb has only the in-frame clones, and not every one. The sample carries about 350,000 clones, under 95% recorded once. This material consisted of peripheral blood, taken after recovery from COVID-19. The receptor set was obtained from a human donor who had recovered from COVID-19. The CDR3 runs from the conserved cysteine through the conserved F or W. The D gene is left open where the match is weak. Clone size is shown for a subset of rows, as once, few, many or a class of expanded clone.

CASSQAPALAGFLGFNEQFF,TGTGCCAGCAGCCAGGCCCCGGCACTAGCGGGGTTCCTTGGTTTTAATGAGCAGTTCTTC,TRBV14,TRBD2,TRBJ2-1,.
CASSGLTTADTQYF,TGTGCCAGCAGCGGCCTGACCACCGCAGATACGCAGTATTTT,TRBV9,.,TRBJ2-3,.
CASSPQADNQPQHF,TGTGCCAGCTCACCACAGGCGGACAATCAGCCCCAGCATTTT,TRBV18,.,TRBJ1-5,once
CASSPWRDQPQHF,TGTGCCAGTAGTCCATGGCGAGATCAGCCCCAGCATTTT,TRBV19,.,TRBJ1-5,.
CASTRGAETQYF,TGTGCCAGCACCCGCGGGGCAGAGACCCAGTACTTC,TRBV12-3/TRBV12-4,.,TRBJ2-5,.
CASSEYSAGTSGNEQFF,TGCGCCAGCAGCGAATACTCTGCCGGGACTAGCGGTAATGAGCAGTTCTTC,TRBV4-3,TRBD2,TRBJ2-1,.
CASSLAWDRDQETQYF,TGCGCCAGCAGCTTGGCCTGGGACAGGGACCAAGAGACCCAGTACTTC,TRBV5-1,TRBD1,TRBJ2-5,.
CASSFSPGTSGGSYPNEQFF,TGTGCCAGCAGCTTCAGTCCCGGGACTAGCGGGGGGTCGTATCCCAATGAGCAGTTCTTC,TRBV7-7,TRBD2,TRBJ2-1,.
CASRGWTVSYEQYF,TGTGCCAGCAGAGGGTGGACAGTATCCTACGAGCAGTACTTC,TRBV2,.,TRBJ2-7,once
CASRDLNQPQHF,TGTGCCAGCAGGGACCTCAATCAGCCCCAGCATTTT,TRBV6-6,.,TRBJ1-5,few
CATSFAYQPQHF,TGTGCCACCAGTTTTGCGTATCAGCCCCAGCATTTT,TRBV24-1,.,TRBJ1-5,.
CASSPGAGGNTGELFF,TGTGCCAGCAGCCCAGGGGCGGGGGGAAACACCGGGGAGCTGTTTTTT,TRBV9,TRBD2,TRBJ2-2,.
CASQREPSGNGELFF,TGTGCCAGCCAAAGGGAGCCCTCCGGTAACGGGGAGCTGTTTTTT,TRBV6-5,.,TRBJ2-2,.
CASSLLTEQYF,TGTGCCAGCAGCTTACTTACCGAGCAGTACTTC,TRBV5-6,.,TRBJ2-7,.
CASNTGMGSPLHF,TGCGCCAGCAACACAGGGATGGGATCACCCCTCCACTTT,TRBV5-1,.,TRBJ1-6,.
CASSLGGEQFF,TGTGCCAGCAGCTTGGGGGGTGAGCAGTTCTTC,TRBV7-2,.,TRBJ2-1,.
CASSRKGAGTGELFF,TGCGCCAGCAGCAGAAAGGGGGCGGGCACCGGGGAGCTGTTTTTT,TRBV5-1,TRBD1,TRBJ2-2,.
CASSQESAGGIYEQYF,TGTGCCAGCAGCCAAGAGTCAGCGGGGGGGATTTACGAGCAGTACTTC,TRBV3-1/TRBV3-2,TRBD2,TRBJ2-7,.
CASSYGTGRHREKLFF,TGTGCCAGCAGTTACGGGACAGGTAGACATCGAGAAAAACTGTTTTTT,TRBV6-5,TRBD1,TRBJ1-4,.
CASRPGQGFNQPQHF,TGTGCCAGCAGACCTGGACAGGGCTTCAATCAGCCCCAGCATTTT,TRBV27,TRBD1,TRBJ1-5,once
CASNIQGTSGYTF,TGTGCCAGCAATATACAGGGGACGAGTGGCTACACCTTC,TRBV25-1,TRBD1,TRBJ1-2,.
CASSKPRGTYNEQFF,TGTGCCAGCAGCAAACCCCGGGGCACCTACAATGAGCAGTTCTTC,TRBV7-8,.,TRBJ2-1,.
CASSFFGRDIANTGELFF,TGCGCCAGCAGCTTTTTCGGCAGGGACATCGCGAACACCGGGGAGCTGTTTTTT,TRBV5-1,.,TRBJ2-2,.
CASSRGGAIDTQYF,TGTGCCAGTTCGAGGGGGGGGGCTATAGATACGCAGTATTTT,TRBV19,.,TRBJ2-3,.
CAISDRGPNSGNTIYF,TGTGCCATCAGTGACAGAGGGCCTAACTCTGGAAACACCATATATTTT,TRBV10-3,.,TRBJ1-3,.
CASSPGGYGEQYF,TGCGCCAGCAGCCCGGGCGGGTACGGCGAGCAGTACTTC,TRBV5-1,.,TRBJ2-7,.
CASSPPQTDTQYF,TGTGCCAGCAGCCCCCCCCAGACAGATACGCAGTATTTT,TRBV7-9,.,TRBJ2-3,.
CASSPPGTSSYEQYF,TGTGCCAGCTCACCACCCGGGACGAGCTCCTACGAGCAGTACTTC,TRBV18,.,TRBJ2-7,.
CASRTGVFQPYEQYF,TGTGCCAGCAGAACCGGGGTCTTCCAGCCCTACGAGCAGTACTTC,TRBV11-2,.,TRBJ2-7,.
CASSLRFSREQYF,TGTGCCAGCAGCCTACGTTTCAGCCGCGAGCAGTACTTC,TRBV11-2,.,TRBJ2-7,.
CASSFRGVQQYF,TGTGCCAGCAGCTTTCGAGGGGTTCAGCAGTACTTC,TRBV5-8,.,TRBJ2-7,.
CASNPDGFGYEQYF,TGTGCCAGCAACCCCGACGGGTTCGGGTACGAGCAGTACTTC,TRBV28,.,TRBJ2-7,.
CSVGLPDF,TGCAGCGTTGGACTTCCCGACTTC,TRBV29-1,.,TRBJ1-2,.
CASSELWTSGGEQFF,TGTGCCAGCAGTGAACTTTGGACCTCGGGGGGTGAGCAGTTCTTC,TRBV2,TRBD2,TRBJ2-1,.
CASSDPGIGNEQFF,TGCGCCAGCAGCGACCCAGGGATAGGCAATGAGCAGTTCTTC,TRBV5-1,.,TRBJ2-1,.
CASSYTSLGDTIYF,TGTGCCAGCAGTTATACGTCGTTGGGGGACACCATATATTTT,TRBV5-6,.,TRBJ1-3,.
CAISEPYRDQSGYTF,TGTGCCATCAGTGAGCCTTACAGGGATCAATCTGGCTACACCTTC,TRBV10-3,.,TRBJ1-2,few
CASSYGGGLQETQYF,TGTGCCAGCAGTTATGGGGGGGGCCTCCAAGAGACCCAGTACTTC,TRBV6-5,.,TRBJ2-5,.
CASSLGWDTEAFF,TGCGCCAGCAGCTTGGGGTGGGACACTGAAGCTTTCTTT,TRBV5-1,.,TRBJ1-1,.
CASSIGINYEQYF,TGTGCCAGTAGTATCGGTATTAACTACGAGCAGTACTTC,TRBV19,.,TRBJ2-7,.
CASSFSSGQETQYF,TGTGCCAGCAGCTTTAGTAGCGGCCAAGAGACCCAGTACTTC,TRBV7-2,.,TRBJ2-5,.
CASSSRGQDTQYF,TGTGCCAGCAGTTCCAGGGGTCAGGATACGCAGTATTTT,TRBV9,.,TRBJ2-3,.
CASSYSGQGANYGYTF,TGTGCCAGCAGTTACTCAGGACAGGGGGCTAACTATGGCTACACCTTC,TRBV6-5,TRBD1,TRBJ1-2,.
CASSPQAGQGTGGELFF,TGTGCCAGCAGTCCTCAGGCGGGACAGGGGACGGGCGGGGAGCTGTTTTTT,TRBV3-1/TRBV3-2,TRBD1,TRBJ2-2,.
CASSGTGADTQYF,TGTGCCAGCAGCGGCACAGGGGCAGATACGCAGTATTTT,TRBV9,TRBD1,TRBJ2-3,.
CASSNQGGGYTF,TGTGCCAGTAGCAACCAGGGCGGTGGCTACACCTTC,TRBV19,.,TRBJ1-2,.